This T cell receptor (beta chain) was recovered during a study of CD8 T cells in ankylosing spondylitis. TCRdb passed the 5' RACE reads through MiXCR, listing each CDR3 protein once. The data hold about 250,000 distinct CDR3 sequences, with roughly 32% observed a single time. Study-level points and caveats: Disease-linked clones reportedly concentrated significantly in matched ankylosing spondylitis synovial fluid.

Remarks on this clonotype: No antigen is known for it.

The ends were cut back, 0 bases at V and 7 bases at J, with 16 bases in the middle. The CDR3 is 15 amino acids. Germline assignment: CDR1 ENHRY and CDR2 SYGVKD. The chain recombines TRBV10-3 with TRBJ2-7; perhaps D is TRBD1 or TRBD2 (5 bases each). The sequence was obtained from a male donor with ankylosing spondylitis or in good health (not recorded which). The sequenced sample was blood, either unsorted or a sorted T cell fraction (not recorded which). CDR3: CAISESGTLGLEQYF. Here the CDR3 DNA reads TGTGCCATCAGTGAGTCCGGGACCTTGGGGTTAGAGCAGTACTTC.